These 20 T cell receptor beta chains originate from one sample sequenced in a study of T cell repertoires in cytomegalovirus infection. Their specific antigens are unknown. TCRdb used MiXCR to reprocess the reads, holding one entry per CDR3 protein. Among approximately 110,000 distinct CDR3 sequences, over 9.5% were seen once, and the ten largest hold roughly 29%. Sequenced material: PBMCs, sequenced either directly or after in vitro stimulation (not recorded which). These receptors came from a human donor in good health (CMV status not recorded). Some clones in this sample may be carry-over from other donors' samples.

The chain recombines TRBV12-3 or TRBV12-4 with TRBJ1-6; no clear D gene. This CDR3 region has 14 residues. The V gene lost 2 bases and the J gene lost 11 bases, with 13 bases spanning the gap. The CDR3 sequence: CASSLNRPPAPLHF. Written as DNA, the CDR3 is TGTGCCAGCAGTTTAAATAGACCCCCGGCACCCCTCCACTTT.

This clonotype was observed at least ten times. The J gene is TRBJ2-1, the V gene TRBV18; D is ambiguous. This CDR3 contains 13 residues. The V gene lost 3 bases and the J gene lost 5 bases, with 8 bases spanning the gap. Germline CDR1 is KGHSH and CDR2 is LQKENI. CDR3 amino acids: CASSPVGDNEQFF. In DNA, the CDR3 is TGTGCCAGCTCACCGGTGGGCGACAATGAGCAGTTCTTC.

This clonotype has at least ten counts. CDR3 sequence reads: CATSREFGAPGANVLTF. The CDR3 coding sequence is TGTGCCACCAGCAGAGAGTTCGGAGCGCCCGGGGCCAACGTCCTGACTTTC. The rearrangement uses TRBV15 and TRBJ2-6; no clear D gene. The CDR3 extends over 17 amino acids. Per the germline V gene, CDR1 is LNHNV and CDR2 is YYDKDF (reference sequence). Trimming pared 0 bases from V and 4 bases from J, leaving 13 bases between.

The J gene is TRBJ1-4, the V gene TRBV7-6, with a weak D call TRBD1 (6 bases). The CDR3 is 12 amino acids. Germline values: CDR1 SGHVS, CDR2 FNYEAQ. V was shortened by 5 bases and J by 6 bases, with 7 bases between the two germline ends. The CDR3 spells CASSRQDEKLFF. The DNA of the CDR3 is TGTGCCAGCAGCCGACAGGATGAAAAACTGTTTTTT.

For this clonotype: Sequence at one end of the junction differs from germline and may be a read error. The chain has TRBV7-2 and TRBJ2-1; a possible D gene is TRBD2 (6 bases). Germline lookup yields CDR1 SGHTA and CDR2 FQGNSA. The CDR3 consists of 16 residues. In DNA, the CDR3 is TGTGCCAGCAGCTTACATTTAGCGGCAGGCTCAAATGCGCAGTTCTTC. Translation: CASSLHLAAGSNAQFF.

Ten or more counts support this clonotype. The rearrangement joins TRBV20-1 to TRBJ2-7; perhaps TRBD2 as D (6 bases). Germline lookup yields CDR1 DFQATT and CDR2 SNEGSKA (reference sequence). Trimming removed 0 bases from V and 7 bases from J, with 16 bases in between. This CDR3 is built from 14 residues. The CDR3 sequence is CSARELGAAGEQYF. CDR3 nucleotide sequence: TGCAGTGCTAGAGAGCTGGGCGCAGCGGGTGAGCAGTACTTC.

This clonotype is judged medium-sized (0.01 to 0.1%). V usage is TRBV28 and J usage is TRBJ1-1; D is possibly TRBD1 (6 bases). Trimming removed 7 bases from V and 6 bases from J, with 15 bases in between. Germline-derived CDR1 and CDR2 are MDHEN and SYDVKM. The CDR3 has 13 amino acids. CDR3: CASNQGGLAEAFF. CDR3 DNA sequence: TGTGCCAGCAACCAAGGGGGGTTGGCTGAAGCTTTCTTT.

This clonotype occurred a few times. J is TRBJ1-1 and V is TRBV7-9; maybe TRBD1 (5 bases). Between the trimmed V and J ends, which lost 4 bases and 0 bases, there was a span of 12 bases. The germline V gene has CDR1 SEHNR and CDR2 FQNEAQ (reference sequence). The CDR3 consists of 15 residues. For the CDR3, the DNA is TGTGCCAGCAGCTGGGGGGACTCTCTGAACACTGAAGCTTTCTTT. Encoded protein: CASSWGDSLNTEAFF.

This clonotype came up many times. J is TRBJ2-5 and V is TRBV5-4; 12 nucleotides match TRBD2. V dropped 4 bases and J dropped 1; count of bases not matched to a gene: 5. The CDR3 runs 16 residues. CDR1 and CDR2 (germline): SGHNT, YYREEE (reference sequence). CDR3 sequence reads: CASSPGLAGFQETQYF. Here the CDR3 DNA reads TGTGCCAGCAGCCCCGGACTAGCGGGGTTCCAAGAGACCCAGTACTTC.

The CDR3 DNA is TGTGCCACCAGTGATCCGCACCCGGGGTCCTATGGCTACACCTTC. Amino acid sequence: CATSDPHPGSYGYTF. The chain uses TRBV24-1 and TRBJ1-2; D call uncertain. Germline V gene sequence: CDR1 KGHDR, CDR2 SFDVKD. The V end lost 3 bases, the J end lost 4 bases, and 14 bases lay between the germline ends. This CDR3 comprises 15 residues.

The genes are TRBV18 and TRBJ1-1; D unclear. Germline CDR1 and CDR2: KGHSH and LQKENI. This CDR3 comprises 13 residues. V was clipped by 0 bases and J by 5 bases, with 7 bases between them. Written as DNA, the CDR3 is TGTGCCAGCTCACCACCGTTGGCTACTGAAGCTTTCTTT. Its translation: CASSPPLATEAFF.

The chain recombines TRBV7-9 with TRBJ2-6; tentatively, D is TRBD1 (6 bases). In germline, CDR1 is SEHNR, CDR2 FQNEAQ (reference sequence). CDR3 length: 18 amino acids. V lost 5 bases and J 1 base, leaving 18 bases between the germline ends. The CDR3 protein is CASSALQGKASGANVLTF. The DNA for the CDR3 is TGTGCCAGCAGCGCCCTACAGGGAAAAGCTTCTGGGGCCAACGTCCTGACTTTC.

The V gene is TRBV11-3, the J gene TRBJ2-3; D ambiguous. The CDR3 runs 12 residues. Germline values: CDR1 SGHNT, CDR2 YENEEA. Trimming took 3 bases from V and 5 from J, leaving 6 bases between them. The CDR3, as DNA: TGTGCCAGCAGCTTCGGCGGAGATACGCAGTATTTT. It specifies CASSFGGDTQYF.

This CDR3 reads CASSRQTYEQYF. DNA of the CDR3: TGTGCCAGCAGCCGTCAAACCTACGAGCAGTACTTC. This sequence joins TRBV6-2 or TRBV6-3 and TRBJ2-7; no clear D gene. V was clipped by 6 bases and J by 2 bases, with 8 bases between them. Looked up from germline, CDR1 is MNHEY and CDR2 is SVGEGT. CDR3 length: 12 residues.

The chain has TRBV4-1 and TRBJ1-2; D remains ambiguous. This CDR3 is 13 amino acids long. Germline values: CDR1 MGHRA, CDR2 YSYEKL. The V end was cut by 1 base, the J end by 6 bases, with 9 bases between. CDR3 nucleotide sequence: TGCGCCAGCAGCCAAGGGGGAGGGCATGGCTACACCTTC. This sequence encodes CASSQGGGHGYTF.

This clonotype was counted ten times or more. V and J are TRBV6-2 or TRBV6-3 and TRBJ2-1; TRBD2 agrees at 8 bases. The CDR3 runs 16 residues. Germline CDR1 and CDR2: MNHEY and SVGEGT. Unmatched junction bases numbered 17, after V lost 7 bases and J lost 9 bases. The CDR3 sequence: CASKALRVAGLGEQFF. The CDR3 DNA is TGTGCCAGCAAAGCCCTGAGGGTAGCGGGATTAGGTGAGCAGTTCTTC.

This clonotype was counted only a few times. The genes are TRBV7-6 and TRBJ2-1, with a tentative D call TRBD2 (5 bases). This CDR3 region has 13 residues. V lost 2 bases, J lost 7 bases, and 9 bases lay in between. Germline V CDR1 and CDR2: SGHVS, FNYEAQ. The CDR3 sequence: CASSLFEGNEQFF. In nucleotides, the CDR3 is TGTGCCAGCAGCTTATTCGAGGGTAATGAGCAGTTCTTC.

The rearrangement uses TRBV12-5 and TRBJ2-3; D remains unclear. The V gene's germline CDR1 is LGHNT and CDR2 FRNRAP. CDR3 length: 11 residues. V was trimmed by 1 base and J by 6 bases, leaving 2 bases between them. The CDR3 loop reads CASGLADTQYF. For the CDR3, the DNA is TGTGCTAGTGGTTTGGCCGATACGCAGTATTTT.

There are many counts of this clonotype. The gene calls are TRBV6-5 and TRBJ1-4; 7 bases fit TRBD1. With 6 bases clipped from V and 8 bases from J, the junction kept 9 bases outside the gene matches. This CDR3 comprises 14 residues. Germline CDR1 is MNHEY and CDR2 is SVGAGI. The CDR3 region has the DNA TGTGCCAGCAGGCCCGAAGGGGGCAGGGAAAAACTGTTTTTT. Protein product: CASRPEGGREKLFF.

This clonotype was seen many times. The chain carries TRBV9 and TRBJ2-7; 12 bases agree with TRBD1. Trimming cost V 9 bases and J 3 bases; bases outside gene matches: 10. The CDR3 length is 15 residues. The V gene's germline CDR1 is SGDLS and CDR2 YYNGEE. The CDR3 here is CATNPGQGAFYEQYF. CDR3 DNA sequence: TGTGCCACCAACCCGGGACAGGGGGCCTTCTACGAGCAGTACTTC.